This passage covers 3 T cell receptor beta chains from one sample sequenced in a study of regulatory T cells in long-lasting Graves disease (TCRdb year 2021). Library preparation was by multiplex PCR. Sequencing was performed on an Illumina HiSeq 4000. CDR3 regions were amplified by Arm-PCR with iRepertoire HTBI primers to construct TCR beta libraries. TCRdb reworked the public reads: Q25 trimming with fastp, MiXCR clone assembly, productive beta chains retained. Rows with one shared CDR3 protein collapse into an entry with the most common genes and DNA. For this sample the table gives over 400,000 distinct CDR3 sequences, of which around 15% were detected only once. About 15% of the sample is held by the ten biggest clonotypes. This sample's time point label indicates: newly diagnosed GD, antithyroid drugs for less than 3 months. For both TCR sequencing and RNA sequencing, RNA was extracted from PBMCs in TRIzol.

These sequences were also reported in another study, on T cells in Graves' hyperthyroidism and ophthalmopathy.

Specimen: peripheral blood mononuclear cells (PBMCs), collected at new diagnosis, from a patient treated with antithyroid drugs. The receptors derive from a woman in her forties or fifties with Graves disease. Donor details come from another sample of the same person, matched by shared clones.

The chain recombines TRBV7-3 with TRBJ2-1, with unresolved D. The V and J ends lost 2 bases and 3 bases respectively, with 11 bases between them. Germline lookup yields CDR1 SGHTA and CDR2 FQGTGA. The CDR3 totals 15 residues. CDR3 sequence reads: CASSLHLTNYNEQFF. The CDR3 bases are TGTGCCAGCAGCTTACACCTGACAAACTACAATGAGCAGTTCTTC.

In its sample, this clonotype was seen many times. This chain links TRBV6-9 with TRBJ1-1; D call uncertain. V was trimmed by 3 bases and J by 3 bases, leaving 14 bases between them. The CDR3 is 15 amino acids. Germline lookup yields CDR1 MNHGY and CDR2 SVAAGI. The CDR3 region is CASSYRAMLYTEAFF. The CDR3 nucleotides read TGTGCCAGCAGTTACAGAGCGATGTTGTACACTGAAGCTTTCTTT.

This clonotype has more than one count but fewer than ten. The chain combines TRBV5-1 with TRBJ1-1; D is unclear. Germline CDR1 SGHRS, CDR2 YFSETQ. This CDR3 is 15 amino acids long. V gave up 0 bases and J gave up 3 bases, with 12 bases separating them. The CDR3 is CASSLVPGEDTEAFF. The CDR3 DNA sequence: TGCGCCAGCAGCTTGGTTCCGGGAGAGGACACTGAAGCTTTCTTT. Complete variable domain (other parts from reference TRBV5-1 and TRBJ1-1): KAGVTQTPRYLIKTRGQQVTLSCSPISGHRSVSWYQQTPGQGLQFLFEYFSETQRNKGNFPGRFSGRQFSNSRSEMNVSTLELGDSALYLCASSLVPGEDTEAFFGQGTRLTVV.